The rows below give T cell receptor beta chains drawn from one sample of a study of blood T cells in healthy people across ages. MiXCR was run by TCRdb on the 5' RACE reads, yielding one entry per CDR3 protein. This table holds about 1,500,000 distinct CDR3 sequences, 42% found once. The specimen sequenced was blood. The receptors come from a woman between 18 and 29 years old in good health. Both conserved end residues are part of each CDR3. D genes are given only for firm matches. The size entry is marked missing in some rows and otherwise reads once, few, many or a size class.

TRBJ1-6 NA few TRBV4-2 CASSQDLRDRSPLHF
TRBJ2-2 NA NA TRBV12-3/TRBV12-4 CASSAGVAGELFF
TRBJ2-2 NA NA TRBV12-3/TRBV12-4 CASRRSANTGELFF
TRBJ1-1 NA NA TRBV6-1 CASKLRGNTEAFF
TRBJ2-5 NA NA TRBV20-1 CSARPTETQYF
TRBJ2-7 TRBD2 NA TRBV29-1 CSMVRTSGRGEQYF
TRBJ2-1 NA few TRBV29-1 CSVEGKRTGHYNEQFF
TRBJ2-1 NA few TRBV3-1 CASSHLGLPLAFF
TRBJ2-7 NA NA TRBV15 CATSRVGEGTEQYF
TRBJ2-3 NA NA TRBV6-5 CASLMSGPGSTQYF
TRBJ2-3 NA NA TRBV10-3 CAISGRRGGASTDTQYF
TRBJ2-5 NA many TRBV5-1 CASSLAQETQYF
TRBJ2-1 NA once TRBV11-1 CASSSRGSVYNEQFF
TRBJ2-1 TRBD2 few TRBV3-1 CASTEGGVRHEQFF
TRBJ1-1 NA NA TRBV20-1 CSAQPGVNTEAFF
TRBJ1-5 NA NA TRBV3-1 CASSQGGAGGNQPQHF
TRBJ2-4 NA NA TRBV13 CASSRTREGTDKNIQYF
TRBJ2-5 NA NA TRBV5-1 CASSLEVTLDNEQYF
TRBJ1-1 TRBD1 NA TRBV27 CASSLWSDRGTEAFF
TRBJ1-1 NA NA TRBV5-1 CASTTPGMTEAFF
TRBJ2-5 TRBD2 NA TRBV6-6 CASSGGLAGETQYF
TRBJ2-3 TRBD2 few TRBV29-1 CSVEAGGTTDTQYF
TRBJ2-7 TRBD1 NA TRBV7-6 CASSQQGAGYEQYF
TRBJ2-1 TRBD2 NA TRBV5-1 CASSVGLAGGLRNEQFF
TRBJ2-3 NA NA TRBV4-1 CASSQAKLTSRTITDTQYF
TRBJ1-2 NA NA TRBV14 CASSQTRGQNYGYTF
TRBJ2-3 NA NA TRBV20-1 CSARDATARPDTQYF
TRBJ2-3 TRBD2 few TRBV25-1 CASSEHSGERDTQYF
NA TRBD1 NA TRBV4-1 CASSLGTASCEQYF
TRBJ1-2 NA NA TRBV7-8 CASSPTPTVYGYTF
TRBJ1-5 NA NA TRBV6-5 CASSYSEGQPQHF
TRBJ2-3 TRBD1 NA TRBV7-8 CASSSNTGQGSDTQYF
TRBJ2-3 NA NA TRBV20-1 CSARDRTYTDTRYF
TRBJ1-4 TRBD1 few TRBV6-5 CASKRTGTDEKLFF
TRBJ2-5 NA NA TRBV2 CASASGETQYF
TRBJ2-1 NA NA TRBV30 CAWSGTESYNEQFF
TRBJ1-6 NA NA TRBV6-5 CASSYRADNSPLHF
TRBJ2-7 TRBD1 NA TRBV2 CASSGDRAISYEQYF
TRBJ1-5 NA few TRBV7-9 CASSLGSGGAQPQHF
NA NA few TRBV7-9 CASSAPAPGFLLGVYEQYF
TRBJ2-1 NA few TRBV20-1 CSARWDEQFF
TRBJ2-1 NA NA TRBV20-1 CSGNGGGNEQFF
TRBJ2-7 NA NA TRBV10-3 CAIGELASEQYF
TRBJ2-7 TRBD1 few TRBV2 CASRVGGTAYEQYF
TRBJ1-2 NA few TRBV12-3/TRBV12-4 CASREAGRVKGYTF
TRBJ2-2 NA NA TRBV9 CASSEEDGDTNTGELFF
TRBJ2-5 NA NA TRBV20-1 CSAGMETQYF
TRBJ2-7 TRBD1 NA TRBV5-1 CASSLGTANLYEQYF
TRBJ1-2 NA few TRBV7-8 CASSLVSPGTRRGQGYTF
TRBJ2-1 TRBD2 NA TRBV6-6 CASSYGASGGNEQFF
NA TRBD2 NA TRBV5-1 CASSQGGAGPYEQYF
TRBJ1-4 NA NA TRBV12-3/TRBV12-4 CASSVLGNEKLFF
TRBJ2-1 TRBD2 NA TRBV5-1 CASSTGSGRDNNEQFF
TRBJ2-7 NA NA TRBV7-9 CASSLATYSYEQYF
TRBJ1-5 NA NA TRBV20-1 CSARDPSGAQPQHF
TRBJ2-3 TRBD2 NA TRBV7-9 CASRQLAETDTQYF
TRBJ2-1 NA many TRBV12-3/TRBV12-4 CASSFGPNEQFF